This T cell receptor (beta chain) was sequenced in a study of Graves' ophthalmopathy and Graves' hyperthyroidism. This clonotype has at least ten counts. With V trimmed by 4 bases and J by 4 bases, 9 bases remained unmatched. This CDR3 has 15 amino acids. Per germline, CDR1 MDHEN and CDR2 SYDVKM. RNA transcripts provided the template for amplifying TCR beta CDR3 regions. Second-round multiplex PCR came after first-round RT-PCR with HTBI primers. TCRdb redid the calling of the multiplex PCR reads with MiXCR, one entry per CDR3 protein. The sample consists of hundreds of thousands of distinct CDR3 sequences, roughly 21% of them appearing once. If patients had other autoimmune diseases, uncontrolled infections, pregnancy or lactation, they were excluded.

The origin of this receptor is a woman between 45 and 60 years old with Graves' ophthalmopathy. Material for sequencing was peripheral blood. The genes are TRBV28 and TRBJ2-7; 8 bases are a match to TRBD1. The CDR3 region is CASSSLDRVGYEQYF. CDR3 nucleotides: TGTGCCAGCAGTTCCCTGGACAGGGTGGGGTACGAGCAGTACTTC. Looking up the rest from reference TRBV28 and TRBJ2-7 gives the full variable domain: DVKVTQSSRYLVKRTGEKVFLECVQDMDHENMFWYRQDPGLGLRLIYFSYDVKMKEKGDIPEGYSVSREKKERFSLILESASTNQTSMYLCASSSLDRVGYEQYFGPGTRLTVT.